The source of this TCR beta chain is a study of OX40 agonist ivuxolimab in advanced cancers. This CDR3 has 16 amino acids. Germline lookup yields CDR1 SGHNT and CDR2 YYREEE (reference sequence). Trimming at V came to 3 bases and at J to 5 bases, leaving 13 bases not matched to a gene. Only in-frame clones appear in the TCRdb table, and some are missing; sequencing was by immunoSEQ multiplex PCR. The sample has some 96,000 clones, around 85% seen once. Sample: CD4+ or CD8+ T cells sorted from blood, taken in a trial of the OX40 agonist ivuxolimab. The rearrangement uses TRBV5-4 and TRBJ2-5; 7 bases are shared with TRBD1. The sequence was obtained from an adult with an advanced solid tumor such as melanoma, head and neck, liver or kidney cancer. CDR3 in DNA: TGTGCCAGCAGCTCAGCCTCGACAGGGCTAGGGGAGACCCAGTACTTC. This translates into CASSSASTGLGETQYF.